The following is a TCR beta chain sequence with its context. Its antigen is unidentified. The sample comes from a study of PD-L1 blockade in urothelial cancer. About the research overall: Between 0 and 3 prior chemotherapy regimens had been given to patients. Reported median T cell count for blood samples was 130,000 to 150,000. Study-level points and caveats: A below-median TCR clonality in blood before treatment predicted better survival.

Only in-frame clones appear in the TCRdb table, and some are missing; sequencing was by immunoSEQ multiplex PCR. The repertoire includes around 35,000 clones, 84% of them detected once, and less than 20% sits in the top ten. Regarding time point: pretreatment peripheral blood. There were between 1 and 8 samples from each patient, taken pretreatment and on-treatment. Germline V gene data show CDR1 as MNHEY and CDR2 as SVGAGI. V shed 8 bases, J shed 4 bases, and the junction held 10 bases outside the gene matches. CDR3 length: 15 residues. The TCR sequence derives from a man aged 55 to 70 with urothelial cancer. The source material was PBMCs, sampled around atezolizumab (anti-PD-L1) treatment. J is TRBJ2-1 and V is TRBV6-5; 8 nucleotides match TRBD2. CDR3 bases: TGTGCCAGCCGACTTGGACGGGAGGGTTACAATGAGCAGTTCTTC. Translating gives CASRLGREGYNEQFF.